The clone carrying this T cell receptor beta chain turned up a few times. The target antigen is unknown. Amplification of TCR beta CDR3 regions was performed using RNA transcripts as template. The TCR CDR3 was amplified in a first-round RT-PCR using the HTBI primer set. One entry per CDR3 protein results from TCRdb running MiXCR on the multiplex PCR reads. The data hold almost 500,000 distinct CDR3 sequences, with 22% observed a single time. The sample originates from a study of T cells in Graves' hyperthyroidism and ophthalmopathy. Study conclusions and caveats: With a median lead of approximately 6 months before onset, the model predicted ophthalmopathy. Most clonotypes expanded in thyroid above 0.001 were likewise present in blood. Researchers report that a 13 V-J model separated ophthalmopathy from stable hyperthyroidism.

A Clinical Activity Score of at least 3, a NOSPECS grade of at least 4 and a duration under 3 months were recorded in the ophthalmopathy patients. Germline CDR1 MGHRA, CDR2 YSYEKL. J gave up 0 bases and V 3 bases, and 7 bases lay outside the gene matches. This CDR3 comprises 16 residues. V usage is TRBV4-1 and J usage is TRBJ1-1; 7 nucleotides line up with TRBD1. This receptor was obtained from a woman aged 65 to 85 with Graves' ophthalmopathy. The material sequenced was blood. The CDR3 loop reads CASSHREGQMNTEAFF. DNA for the CDR3: TGCGCCAGCAGCCACCGAGAGGGACAGATGAACACTGAAGCTTTCTTT.